This T cell receptor beta chain was found in a study of T cell responses to AZD1222 COVID-19 vaccine. Study-wide findings and caveats: At study baseline, merely a handful of AZD1222 recipients were seropositive.

V was pared by 3 bases and J by 8 bases, with 8 bases between. The CDR3 totals 13 residues. Germline CDR1 and CDR2: SNHLY and FYNNEI. This clone was recorded only once. The antigen remains undetermined. Additional DNA sequences in this sample encode the identical CDR3. Measured with immunoSEQ multiplex PCR; TCRdb has only the in-frame clones, and not every one. This sample has over 65,000 clones, with about nine tenths found just once. The V and J genes are TRBV2 and TRBJ1-6, with D tentatively TRBD1 (6 bases). Source: peripheral blood, taken 28 days after the second AZD1222 dose. The receptor was derived from an adult who received the AZD1222 COVID-19 vaccine. Written as DNA, the CDR3 is TGTGCCAGCAGTGACCACAGGGATTCACCCCTCCACTTT. Protein: CASSDHRDSPLHF.